This note documents a single TCR beta chain sequence. This entry belongs to a study of blood T cell repertoires in COVID-19. Study in general: Samples representing acute and convalescent COVID-19 were sourced from the United States, Italy and Spain. Nucleic acid was either cDNA or gDNA, and it came from T cells, B-cell-depleted T cells, or PBMCs.

The CDR3 has 13 amino acids. V trimming: 4 bases; J trimming: 3 bases; junction bases outside the gene matches: 3. Germline-derived CDR1 and CDR2 are LNHDA and SQIVND (reference sequence). The protocol was immunoSEQ multiplex PCR, while the TCRdb copy is restricted to in-frame clones and leaves out a portion. Here the sample spans about 140,000 clones, 80% to 85% being singletons. The clonotype was recovered from a human donor in a cohort sampled during active COVID-19. Sequences were obtained from peripheral blood. The J gene is TRBJ2-7, the V gene TRBV19, with TRBD1 matching over 7 bases. The CDR3 nucleotides are TGTGCCAGTAGTAAAGGACAGGTCTACGAGCAGTACTTC. This encodes CASSKGQVYEQYF.